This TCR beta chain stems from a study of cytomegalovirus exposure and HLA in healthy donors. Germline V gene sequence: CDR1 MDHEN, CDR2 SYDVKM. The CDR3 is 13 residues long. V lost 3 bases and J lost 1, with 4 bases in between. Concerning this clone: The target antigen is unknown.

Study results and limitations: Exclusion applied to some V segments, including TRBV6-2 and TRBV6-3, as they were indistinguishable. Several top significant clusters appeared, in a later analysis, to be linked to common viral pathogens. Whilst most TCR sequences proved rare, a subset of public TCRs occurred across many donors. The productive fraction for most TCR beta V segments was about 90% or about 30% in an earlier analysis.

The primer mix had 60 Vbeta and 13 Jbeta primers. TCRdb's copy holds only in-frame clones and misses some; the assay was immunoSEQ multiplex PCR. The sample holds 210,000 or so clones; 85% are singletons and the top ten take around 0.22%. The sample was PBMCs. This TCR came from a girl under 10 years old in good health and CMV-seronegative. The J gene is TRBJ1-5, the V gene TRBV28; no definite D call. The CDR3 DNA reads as TGTGCCAGCAGTTTCGGGAGCAATCAGCCCCAGCATTTT. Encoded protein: CASSFGSNQPQHF.